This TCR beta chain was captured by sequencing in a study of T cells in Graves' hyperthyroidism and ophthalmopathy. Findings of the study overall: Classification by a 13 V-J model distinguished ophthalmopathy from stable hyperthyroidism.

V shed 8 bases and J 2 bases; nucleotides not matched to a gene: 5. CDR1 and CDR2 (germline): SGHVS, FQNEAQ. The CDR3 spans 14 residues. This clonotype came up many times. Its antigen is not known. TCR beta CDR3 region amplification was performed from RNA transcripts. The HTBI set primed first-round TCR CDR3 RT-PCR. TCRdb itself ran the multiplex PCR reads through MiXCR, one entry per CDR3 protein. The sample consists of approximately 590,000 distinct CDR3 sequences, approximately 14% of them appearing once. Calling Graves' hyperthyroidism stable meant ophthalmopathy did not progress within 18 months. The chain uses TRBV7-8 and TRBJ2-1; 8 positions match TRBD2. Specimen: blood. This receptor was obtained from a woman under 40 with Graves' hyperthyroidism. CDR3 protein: CASRREVAYNEQFF. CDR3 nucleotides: TGTGCCAGCCGGCGGGAGGTTGCCTACAATGAGCAGTTCTTC.